Following are 14 T cell receptor beta chains from one sample sequenced in a study of T cells after yellow fever vaccination. In TCRdb, the 5' RACE reads were re-called with MiXCR into one record per CDR3 protein. The table includes about 340,000 distinct CDR3 sequences, 8.5% to 9% detected once. Sample: PBMCs, taken on the day of the first yellow fever vaccination. These receptors came from a man younger than 30 who received the YFV17D yellow fever vaccine.

Only a few counts were recorded for this clonotype. The CDR3 sequence: CASSEQASGGATSGELFF. The CDR3 region has the DNA TGTGCCAGCAGTGAACAGGCTAGCGGGGGGGCCACGAGCGGGGAGCTGTTTTTT. The V call is TRBV2, the J call TRBJ2-2; 12 nucleotides match TRBD2. This CDR3 region has 18 residues. The ends lost 2 bases at V and 7 bases at J; junction bases unmatched: 11. Germline values: CDR1 SNHLY, CDR2 FYNNEI. The entire variable domain, with the rest obtained from reference TRBV2 and TRBJ2-2, is as follows: EPEVTQTPSHQVTQMGQEVILRCVPISNHLYFYWYRQILGQKVEFLVSFYNNEISEKSEIFDDQFSVERPDGSNFTLKIRSTKLEDSAMYFCASSEQASGGATSGELFFGEGSRLTVL.

J is TRBJ1-6 and V is TRBV4-1; TRBD1 might be the D (5 bases). The germline V gene encodes CDR1 MGHRA and CDR2 YSYEKL. This CDR3 contains 17 residues. The ends were cut back, 0 bases at V and 4 bases at J, with 13 bases in the middle. The CDR3: CASSQDGGSLYNSPLHF. CDR3 DNA sequence: TGCGCCAGCAGCCAAGATGGGGGGAGCCTTTATAATTCACCCCTCCACTTT.

With respect to this clonotype: Possible read error: a much larger clone is one base away. The gene calls are TRBV6-5 and TRBJ2-5, with TRBD1 matching 7 bases. The DNA end favors TRBJ2-1, so the J call may be wrong. Per the germline V gene, CDR1 is MNHEY and CDR2 is SVGAGI. The CDR3 has 15 amino acids. CDR3 DNA: TGTGCCAGCAGTTACTCGAGATCAGGGGGAGAGACCCAGTTCTTC. Its protein is CASSYSRSGGETQFF.

V gene TRBV20-1 combines with J gene TRBJ2-3; D is unclear. This CDR3 region has 13 residues. Trimming stripped 6 bases from V and 0 bases from J, with 10 bases between. CDR1 is DFQATT, CDR2 SNEGSKA, per germline (reference sequence). CDR3 in amino acids: CSARIASTDTQYF. The CDR3 bases are TGCAGTGCGAGAATTGCTAGCACAGATACGCAGTATTTT.

This clonotype has just a few counts. This chain joins TRBV5-4 and TRBJ1-2; D not resolved. CDR1 is SGHNT and CDR2 is YYREEE in the germline V gene (reference sequence). CDR3 length equals 12 residues. Trimming cost V 0 bases and J 6 bases, with 6 bases left between them. CDR3 bases: TGTGCCAGCAGCTTGGATTCGCATGGCTACACCTTC. It translates to CASSLDSHGYTF.

The J gene is TRBJ1-6, the V gene TRBV12-3 or TRBV12-4, with TRBD1 as a possible D gene (6 bases). Trimming took off 4 bases at V and 10 bases at J, with 17 bases between the two ends. This CDR3 is built from 15 residues. CDR3 sequence reads: CASSSQGPGGSPLHF. CDR3 DNA sequence: TGTGCCAGCAGTTCACAGGGTCCCGGGGGCTCACCCCTCCACTTT.

In its sample, this clonotype was seen many times. The chain recombines TRBV24-1 with TRBJ2-5; 9 bases fit TRBD1. The germline V gene has CDR1 KGHDR and CDR2 SFDVKD. This CDR3 has 15 amino acids. V lost 4 bases to trimming and J lost 7 bases; unmatched junction nucleotides: 9. CDR3 protein: CATSDPRTGAGTQYF. CDR3 coding DNA: TGTGCCACCAGTGACCCTCGGACAGGGGCAGGGACCCAGTACTTC.

This clonotype was observed a few times. The V call is TRBV7-9, the J call TRBJ1-3; D might be TRBD1 (5 bases). V shed 4 bases and J shed 0 bases, with 10 bases lying between them. This CDR3 has 15 amino acids. Germline V gene lookup returns CDR1 SEHNR and CDR2 FQNEAQ (reference sequence). The CDR3 reads CASSWDRVSGNTIYF. The CDR3 nucleotides are TGTGCCAGCAGCTGGGACCGCGTCTCTGGAAACACCATATATTTT.

The genes are TRBV28 and TRBJ1-2, with TRBD1 matching over 8 bases. The ends lost 3 bases at V and 5 bases at J; junction bases unmatched: 8. Germline CDR1 and CDR2: MDHEN and SYDVKM. This CDR3 comprises 15 residues. CDR3: CASSFLRGQGYGYTF. The CDR3, as DNA: TGTGCCAGCAGTTTTCTCAGAGGACAGGGTTATGGCTACACCTTC.

This clonotype came up once. The chain combines TRBV7-1 with TRBJ2-7; D ambiguous. TRBV7-1 is sorted into the ORF group, with uncertain function. V lost 9 bases to trimming and J lost 6 bases, with 18 bases between them. The CDR3 is 13 residues long. CDR3: CARSPGLSCEQYV. The DNA for the CDR3 is TGTGCCAGGAGCCCTGGGCTCAGCTGCGAGCAGTACGTC.

This clonotype has only a few counts. The gene calls are TRBV11-2 and TRBJ2-5, with 10 nucleotides matching TRBD2. Germline-derived CDR1 and CDR2 are SGHAT and FQNNGV. CDR3 length equals 17 residues. Germline trimming cut 4 bases from V and 4 bases from J; bases unmatched to any gene: 12. This CDR3 reads CASSSSGGAPGRETQYF. As DNA, the CDR3 is TGTGCCAGCAGCTCGAGCGGGGGGGCCCCAGGCCGAGAGACCCAGTACTTC. The complete variable domain, with remaining parts taken from reference TRBV11-2 and TRBJ2-5, reads EAGVAQSPRYKIIEKRQSVAFWCNPISGHATLYWYQQILGQGPKLLIQFQNNGVVDDSQLPKDRFSAERLKGVDSTLKIQPAKLEDSAVYLCASSSSGGAPGRETQYFGPGTRLLVL.

This chain links TRBV7-2 with TRBJ1-2; no firm D call. Trimming removed 7 bases at V and 3 bases at J, with 15 bases between. This CDR3 has 14 residues. CDR1 is SGHTA and CDR2 is FQGNSA in the germline V gene. The CDR3 here is CASTRVNLDYGYTF. DNA for the CDR3: TGTGCCAGCACCCGAGTGAACCTGGACTATGGCTACACCTTC. Complete variable domain (other parts from reference TRBV7-2 and TRBJ1-2): GAGVSQSPSNKVTEKGKDVELRCDPISGHTALYWYRQSLGQGLEFLIYFQGNSAPDKSGLPSDRFSAERTGGSVSTLTIQRTQQEDSAVYLCASTRVNLDYGYTFGSGTRLTVV.

Regarding this clonotype: One end of the junction fails to match germline, which may point to a read error. As DNA, the CDR3 is TGTGCCAGCAGTTACCCGACAGGGCTACCCTCTGGGGCCAACTTCCTGACTTTC. Protein sequence: CASSYPTGLPSGANFLTF. The chain combines TRBV6-2 or TRBV6-3 with TRBJ2-6, with TRBD1 identical over 7 bases. The CDR3 contains 18 residues. Germline CDR1 MNHEY, CDR2 SVGEGT.

This clonotype occurred many times. This chain links TRBV28 with TRBJ2-7; TRBD1 agrees at 7 bases. Losses at the gene ends were 4 bases for V and 1 base for J; bases not matched to a gene: 1. The CDR3 has 13 amino acids. Germline V gene data show CDR1 as MDHEN and CDR2 as SYDVKM. CDR3 sequence (DNA): TGTGCCAGCAGTTGGGGACAGTCCTACGAGCAGTACGTC. Protein sequence: CASSWGQSYEQYV.